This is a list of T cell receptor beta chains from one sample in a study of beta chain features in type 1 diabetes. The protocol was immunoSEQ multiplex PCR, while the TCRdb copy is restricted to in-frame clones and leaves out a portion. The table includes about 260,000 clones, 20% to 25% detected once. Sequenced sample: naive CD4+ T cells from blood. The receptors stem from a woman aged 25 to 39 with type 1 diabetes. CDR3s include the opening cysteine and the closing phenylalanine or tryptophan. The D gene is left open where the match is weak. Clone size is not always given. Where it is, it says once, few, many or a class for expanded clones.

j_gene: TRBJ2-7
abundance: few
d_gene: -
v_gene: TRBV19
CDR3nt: TGTGCCAGTAGTATCGCTACGAAGCCCTCGGCCTACGAGCAGTACTTC
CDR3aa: CASSIATKPSAYEQYF

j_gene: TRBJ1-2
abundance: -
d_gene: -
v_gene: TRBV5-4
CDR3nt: TGTGCCAGCAGCTTGGGAGCAGGGCACTATGGCTACACCTTC
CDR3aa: CASSLGAGHYGYTF

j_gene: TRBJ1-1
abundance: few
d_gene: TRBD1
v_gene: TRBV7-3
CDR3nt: TGTGCCAGCAGCTCACAGGGGGCCGGGACCACTGAAGCTTTCTTT
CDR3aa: CASSSQGAGTTEAFF

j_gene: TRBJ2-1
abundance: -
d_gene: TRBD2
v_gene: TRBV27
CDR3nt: TGTGCCAGCAGCCGTGCCCCTCGACTAGCGGGAGAGGGGATTGAGCAGTTCTTC
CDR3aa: CASSRAPRLAGEGIEQFF

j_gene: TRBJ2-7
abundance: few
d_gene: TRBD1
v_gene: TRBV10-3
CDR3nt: TGTGCCATCAGACAGGGGGCAAGTGAGCAGTACTTC
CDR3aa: CAIRQGASEQYF

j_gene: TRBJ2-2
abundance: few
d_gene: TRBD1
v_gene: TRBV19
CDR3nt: TGTGCCACCCAAACAGGGGCGATCACCGGGGAGCTGTTTTTT
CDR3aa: CATQTGAITGELFF

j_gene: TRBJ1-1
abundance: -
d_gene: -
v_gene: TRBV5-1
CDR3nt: TGCGCCAGCAGCTTAAGAGTGAACACTGAAGCTTTCTTT
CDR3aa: CASSLRVNTEAFF

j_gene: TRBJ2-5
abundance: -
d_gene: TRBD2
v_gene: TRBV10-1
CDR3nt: TGCGCCAGCAGTGACCCGGATAGCGGGATTGAGACCCAGTACTTC
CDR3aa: CASSDPDSGIETQYF

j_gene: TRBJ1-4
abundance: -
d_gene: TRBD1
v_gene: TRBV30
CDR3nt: TGTGCCTCGGACAGGTCGGGGGAAAAACTGTTTTTT
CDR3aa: CASDRSGEKLFF

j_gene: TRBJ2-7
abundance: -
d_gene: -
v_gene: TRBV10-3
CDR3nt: TGTGCCATCAGTGAGGGGACGGGACTCACCTACGAGCAGTACTTC
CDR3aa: CAISEGTGLTYEQYF

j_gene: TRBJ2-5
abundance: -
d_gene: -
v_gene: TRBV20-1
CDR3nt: TGCAGTGCTAATATGAGGAAGACCCAGTACTTC
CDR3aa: CSANMRKTQYF

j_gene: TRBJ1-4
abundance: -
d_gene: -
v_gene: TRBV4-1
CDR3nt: TGCGCCAGCAGCCTGACTTCTCGTAATGAAAAACTGTTTTTT
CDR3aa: CASSLTSRNEKLFF

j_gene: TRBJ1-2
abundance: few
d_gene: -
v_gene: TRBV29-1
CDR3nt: TGCAGCGTTGAACGACGAGGGGGATATGGCTACACCTTC
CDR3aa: CSVERRGGYGYTF

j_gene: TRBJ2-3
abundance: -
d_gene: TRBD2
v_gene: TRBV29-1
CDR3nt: TGCAGCGTTGTAGCGGGAGGGACAGATACGCAGTATTTT
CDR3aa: CSVVAGGTDTQYF

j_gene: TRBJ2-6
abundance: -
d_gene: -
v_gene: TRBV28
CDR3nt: TGTGCCAGCAGTGCTGAAGGGACAGGGGCCAACGTCCTGACTTTC
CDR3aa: CASSAEGTGANVLTF

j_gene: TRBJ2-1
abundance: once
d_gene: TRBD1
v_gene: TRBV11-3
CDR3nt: TGTGCCAGCAGCGTCCGACAGGGGCGGGATGAGCAGTTCTTC
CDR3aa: CASSVRQGRDEQFF

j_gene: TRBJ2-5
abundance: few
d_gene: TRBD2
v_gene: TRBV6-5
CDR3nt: TGTGCCAGCAGGCCGGCCGCGGGGGACGGGGAGACCCAGTACTTC
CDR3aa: CASRPAAGDGETQYF

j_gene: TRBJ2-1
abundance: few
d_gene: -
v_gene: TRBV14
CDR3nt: TGTGCCAGCAGCCAATTTTCAAATGAGCAGTTCTTC
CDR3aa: CASSQFSNEQFF

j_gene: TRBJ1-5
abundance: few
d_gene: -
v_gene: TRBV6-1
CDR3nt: TGTGCCAGCAGCCGGGACACCGATCAGCCCCAGCATTTT
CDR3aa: CASSRDTDQPQHF

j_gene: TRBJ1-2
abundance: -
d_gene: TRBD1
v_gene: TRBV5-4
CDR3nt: TGTGCCAGCAGCTTGGCCCTCGGGACAGGGGACTATGGCTACACCTTC
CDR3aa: CASSLALGTGDYGYTF

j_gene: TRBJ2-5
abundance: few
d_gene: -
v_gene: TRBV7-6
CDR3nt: TGTGCCAGCAGCCCTGGGTGGCGGGACGAGGAGACCCAGTACTTC
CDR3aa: CASSPGWRDEETQYF

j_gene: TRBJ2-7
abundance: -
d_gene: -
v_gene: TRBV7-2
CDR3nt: TGTGCCAGCAGCTTAGGGCGAGCAGGCTACGAGCAGTACTTC
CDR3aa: CASSLGRAGYEQYF

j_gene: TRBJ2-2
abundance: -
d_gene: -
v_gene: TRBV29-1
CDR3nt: TGCAGCGTTGTAAAAGGGGCGGTCGACACCGGGGAGCTGTTTTTT
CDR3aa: CSVVKGAVDTGELFF

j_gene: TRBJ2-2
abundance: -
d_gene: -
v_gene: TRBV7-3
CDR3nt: TGTGCCAGCAGCCCAGGGACCGGGGAGCTGTTTTTT
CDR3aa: CASSPGTGELFF

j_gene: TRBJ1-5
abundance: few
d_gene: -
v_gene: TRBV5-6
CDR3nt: TGTGCCAGCAGCACTACAGGGCGCAATCAGCCCCAGCATTTT
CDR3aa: CASSTTGRNQPQHF

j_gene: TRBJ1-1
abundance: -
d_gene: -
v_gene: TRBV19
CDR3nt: TGTGCCAGTAGTATAGTAGAGGCAAGAGGAGCTTTCTTT
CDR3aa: CASSIVEARGAFF

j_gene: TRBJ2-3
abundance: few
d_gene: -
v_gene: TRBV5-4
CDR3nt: TGTGCCAGCAGCGTCGGACTTGCAGATACGCAGTATTTT
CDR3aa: CASSVGLADTQYF

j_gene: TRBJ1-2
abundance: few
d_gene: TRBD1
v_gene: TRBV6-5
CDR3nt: TGTGCCAGCAGTTACGGACAGGGTTGGGCCTATGGCTACACCTTC
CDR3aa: CASSYGQGWAYGYTF

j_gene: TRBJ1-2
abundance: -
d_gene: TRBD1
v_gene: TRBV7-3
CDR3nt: TGTGCCAGCAGCTTACCAGGGGGCTATGGCTACACCTTC
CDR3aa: CASSLPGGYGYTF

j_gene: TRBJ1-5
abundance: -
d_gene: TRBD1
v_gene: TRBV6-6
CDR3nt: TGTGCCAGCAGTCGGGACAGGGGCAATCAGCCCCAGCATTTT
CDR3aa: CASSRDRGNQPQHF

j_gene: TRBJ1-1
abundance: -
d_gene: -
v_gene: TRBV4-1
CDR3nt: TGCGCCAGCAGCCAAGATTTTGGGCAGGCTTTCTTT
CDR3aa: CASSQDFGQAFF

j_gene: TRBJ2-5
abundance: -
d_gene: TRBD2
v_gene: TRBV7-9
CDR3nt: TGTGCCAGCAGTTACGGGGGGATCCAAGAGACCCAGTACTTC
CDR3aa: CASSYGGIQETQYF

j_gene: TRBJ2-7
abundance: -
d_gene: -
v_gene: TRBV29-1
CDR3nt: TGCAGCGTTGGAGGTTTTGAGGGCTACGAGCAGTACTTC
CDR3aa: CSVGGFEGYEQYF

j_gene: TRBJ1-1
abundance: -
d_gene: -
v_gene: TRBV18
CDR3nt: TGTGCCAGCTCACTTACCAGGGCAACGAACACTGAAGCTTTCTTT
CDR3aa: CASSLTRATNTEAFF

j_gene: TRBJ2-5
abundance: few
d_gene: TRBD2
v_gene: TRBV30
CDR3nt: TGTGCCTGGAGTCCCCAAGCGGGAGTGAGAGAGACCCAGTACTTC
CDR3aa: CAWSPQAGVRETQYF